Each of the 23 T cell receptor beta chains below was sequenced from the same sample in a study of cytomegalovirus exposure and HLA in healthy donors (dated 2017 in TCRdb). Library construction relied on the immunoSEQ multiplex PCR assay. For the multiplex PCR, a mixture combining 60 forward primers for TCR Vbeta segments and 13 reverse primers for TCR Jbeta segments was used. TCRdb limited this immuneACCESS table to in-frame rearrangements with V and J called. A share of clones is missing; checked studies link under half to unresolved V genes, and the rest is unexplained. The sample data list around 120,000 clones, and roughly 69% of these were observed just once. The ten largest clones represent nearly 9.5% of the sample. Sequencing was performed on PBMCs. These receptors were taken from a middle-aged woman in good health and CMV-seropositive.

This chain joins TRBV21-1 and TRBJ2-1; TRBD2 is the table's D call and was not checked against the DNA. TRBV21-1 is classified as a pseudogene. This CDR3 comprises 15 residues. DNA for the CDR3: TGTGCCAGCAGCACGAGCGGGAGGGCCTGGAATGAGCAGTTCTTC. It encodes CASSTSGRAWNEQFF.

A few counts support this clone. The gene calls are TRBV5-6 and TRBJ2-5, with 8 bases fitting TRBD2. The CDR3 is 14 amino acids. Per the germline V gene, CDR1 is SGHDT and CDR2 is YYEEEE. The V gene end was trimmed by 0 bases and the J gene end by 3 bases; junction bases not matched to a gene: 1. CDR3: CASSLAGGKETQYF. The CDR3 nucleotides are TGTGCCAGCAGCTTGGCGGGGGGGAAAGAGACCCAGTACTTC.

This clone was seen a handful of times. The J gene is TRBJ2-3, the V gene TRBV6-6, with a tentative D call TRBD1 (7 bases). V was cut by 3 bases and J by 2 bases, with 15 bases left in between. The CDR3 extends over 16 amino acids. The germline V gene encodes CDR1 MNHNY and CDR2 SVGAGI (reference sequence). CDR3 in DNA: TGTGCCAGCAGTTATCAGGGGGGACTGTACACAGATACGCAGTATTTT. Translation: CASSYQGGLYTDTQYF.

In nucleotides, the CDR3 is TGTGCCACCAGCAGAGATATTGGGCACTTCACCGGGGAGCTGTTTTTT. It yields the protein CATSRDIGHFTGELFF. The J gene is TRBJ2-2, the V gene TRBV15; D gene unclear. Germline assignment: CDR1 LNHNV and CDR2 YYDKDF (reference sequence). Deletions cut 0 bases from V and 4 bases from J, with 12 bases between. The CDR3 spans 16 residues. The full variable domain, rest sourced from reference TRBV15 and TRBJ2-2, is DAMVIQNPRYQVTQFGKPVTLSCSQTLNHNVMYWYQQKSSQAPKLLFHYYDKDFNNEADTPDNFQSRRPNTSFCFLDIRSPGLGDTAMYLCATSRDIGHFTGELFFGEGSRLTVL.

This clone was recorded once. The CDR3 DNA reads TGTGCCAGCAGCTTAGGGGGGCGCGGGAGCGGGACAGATACGCAGTATTTT. Its protein product is CASSLGGRGSGTDTQYF. The rearrangement links TRBV7-2 to TRBJ2-3; D might be TRBD2 (7 bases). The CDR3 covers 17 residues. V shed 1 base and J shed 3 bases, with 17 bases lying between them. Germline CDR1 is SGHTA and CDR2 is FQGNSA.

J is TRBJ2-5 and V is TRBV5-4; D call uncertain. There are 13 residues in the CDR3. V was cut by 0 bases and J by 4 bases, with 7 bases left in between. Germline values: CDR1 SGHNT, CDR2 YYREEE (reference sequence). CDR3 nucleotides: TGTGCCAGCAGCTTGGCCGGGTCAGAGACCCAGTACTTC. Translated, it gives CASSLAGSETQYF.

The chain joins TRBV28 to TRBJ2-7; 9 bases fit TRBD1. Trimming removed 5 bases from V and 2 bases from J; junction bases left unmatched: 7. Per germline, CDR1 MDHEN and CDR2 SYDVKM. The CDR3 loop spans 15 amino acids. As DNA, the CDR3 is TGTGCCAGCAGTCGCGGGCGACAGGGGGCCTACGAGCAGTACTTC. It specifies CASSRGRQGAYEQYF.

J is TRBJ2-3 and V is TRBV6-1, with D perhaps matching TRBD1 (6 bases). The length of the CDR3 is 14 residues. Germline CDR1 is MNHNS and CDR2 is SASEGT. The ends were cut back, 3 bases at V and 2 bases at J, with 9 bases in the middle. The CDR3 is CASSDWDNTDTQYF. CDR3 sequence (DNA): TGTGCCAGCAGTGATTGGGACAACACAGATACGCAGTATTTT.

The gene calls are TRBV10-3 and TRBJ2-2; D is ambiguous. Germline CDR1 is ENHRY and CDR2 is SYGVKD. V was clipped by 7 bases and J by 3 bases, with 9 bases between them. The CDR3 contains 13 residues. This CDR3 is CAIKTGDTGELFF. As DNA, the CDR3 is TGTGCCATCAAAACTGGAGACACCGGGGAGCTGTTTTTT.

The rearrangement joins TRBV4-3 to TRBJ2-1; 14 bases line up with TRBD2. J lost 8 bases, V lost 3 bases, and 6 bases had no gene match. The CDR3 runs 16 residues. CDR1 is LGHNA, CDR2 YSLEER, per germline. The CDR3 spells CASSQEGLAGGYEQFF. Here the CDR3 DNA reads TGCGCCAGCAGCCAGGAAGGACTAGCGGGAGGCTATGAGCAGTTCTTC.

This rearrangement joins TRBV19 to TRBJ2-7; D unresolved. This CDR3 contains 14 residues. Trimming pared 2 bases from V and 0 bases from J, leaving 8 bases between. Germline CDR1 and CDR2: LNHDA and SQIVND (reference sequence). Written as DNA, the CDR3 is TGTGCCAGTAGTATATCAGTTAACTCCTACGAGCAGTACTTC. Amino acids: CASSISVNSYEQYF. Full variable domain (outside the CDR3, taken from reference TRBV19 and TRBJ2-7): DGGITQSPKYLFRKEGQNVTLSCEQNLNHDAMYWYRQDPGQGLRLIYYSQIVNDFQKGDIAEGYSVSREKKESFPLTVTSAQKNPTAFYLCASSISVNSYEQYFGPGTRLTVT.

The J gene is TRBJ2-2, the V gene TRBV9; 10 nucleotides align to TRBD2. Germline CDR1 and CDR2: SGDLS and YYNGEE. The V and J ends lost 0 bases and 3 bases, in that order; junction bases with no gene match: 5. The CDR3 totals 17 residues. The CDR3 DNA sequence: TGTGCCAGCAGCGTAGCACTAGCGGGATCACACACCGGGGAGCTGTTTTTT. The encoded protein is CASSVALAGSHTGELFF.

The rearrangement links TRBV9 to TRBJ2-7; TRBD2 matches at 7 bases. V lost 5 bases, J lost 3 bases, and 8 bases stayed unmatched. The CDR3 extends over 14 amino acids. CDR1 and CDR2 from the germline V gene are SGDLS and YYNGEE. This CDR3 is CASSASAGVYEQYF. CDR3 sequence (DNA): TGTGCCAGCAGTGCTAGCGCGGGAGTCTACGAGCAGTACTTC.

The V and J genes are TRBV27 and TRBJ2-7; 10 bases map to TRBD1. CDR3 length: 15 amino acids. The germline V gene has CDR1 MNHEY and CDR2 SMNVEV (reference sequence). V shed 7 bases and J 0 bases; nucleotides not matched to a gene: 6. This CDR3 is CASKLGTGVSYEQYF. CDR3 DNA sequence: TGTGCCAGCAAATTAGGGACAGGGGTCTCCTACGAGCAGTACTTC.

The chain combines TRBV6-1 with TRBJ2-7; 7 bases are a match to TRBD2. This CDR3 has 13 residues. CDR1 and CDR2 (germline): MNHNS, SASEGT. V dropped 6 bases and J dropped 1; count of bases not matched to a gene: 3. The DNA of the CDR3 is TGTGCCAGCAGGAGGCGGGAGTCCTACGAGCAGTACTTC. Residues: CASRRRESYEQYF.

This clone was observed a single time. CDR3 DNA sequence: TGTGCCACCTCTCAAACTGTCTCTCACCACGAGCAGTACTTC. Protein: CATSQTVSHHEQYF. V and J are TRBV7-2 and TRBJ2-7; D is unclear. Trimming took 10 bases from V and 5 from J, leaving 21 bases between them. CDR1 SGHTA and CDR2 FQGNSA come from the germline V gene. The CDR3 has 14 residues.

This clone turned up a few times. The chain combines TRBV9 with TRBJ2-3; unclear D gene. The CDR3 has 15 amino acids. Trimming stripped 3 bases from V and 6 bases from J, with 17 bases between. Per the germline V gene, CDR1 is SGDLS and CDR2 is YYNGEE. The CDR3 DNA reads TGTGCCAGCAGCGCATACGAGGCTTTACCGGATACGCAGTATTTT. Residues: CASSAYEALPDTQYF.

CDR3 DNA: TGTGCCAGCAGTCCTCTCCTTACTAGCGTTTACTACGAGCAGTACTTC. This codes for CASSPLLTSVYYEQYF. J is TRBJ2-7 and V is TRBV25-1, with 7 bases aligning to TRBD2. This CDR3 comprises 16 residues. The V segment lost 5 bases and the J segment 3 bases; nucleotides outside the gene matches: 13. Germline V lookup: CDR1 MGHDK, CDR2 SYGVNS.

The chain joins TRBV5-1 to TRBJ2-7, with TRBD1 identical over 8 bases. CDR1 SGHRS and CDR2 YFSETQ come from the germline V gene. Trimming removed 3 bases from V and 2 bases from J; junction bases left unmatched: 4. This CDR3 is 14 amino acids long. CDR3 residues: CASSWGTGAYEQYF. DNA for the CDR3: TGCGCCAGCAGCTGGGGGACAGGAGCCTACGAGCAGTACTTC. The full variable domain, rest sourced from reference TRBV5-1 and TRBJ2-7, is KAGVTQTPRYLIKTRGQQVTLSCSPISGHRSVSWYQQTPGQGLQFLFEYFSETQRNKGNFPGRFSGRQFSNSRSEMNVSTLELGDSALYLCASSWGTGAYEQYFGPGTRLTVT.

This chain uses TRBV5-1 with TRBJ2-5; maybe TRBD1 (6 bases). CDR3 length: 16 residues. CDR1 is SGHRS and CDR2 is YFSETQ in the germline V gene. The V gene lost 4 bases and the J gene lost 2 bases, with 18 bases spanning the gap. The CDR3 loop is CASSPQGHTFQETQYF. The CDR3 DNA follows: TGCGCCAGCAGCCCTCAGGGACACACCTTTCAAGAGACCCAGTACTTC.

The chain couples TRBV6-4 to TRBJ2-1; D perhaps matches TRBD1 (5 bases). V was shortened by 3 bases and J by 4 bases, with 13 bases between the two germline ends. This CDR3 has 15 amino acids. In germline, CDR1 is MRHNA, CDR2 SNTAGT. The CDR3 DNA sequence: TGTGCCAGCAGTGAAAGGGAAGGGGAATACAATGAGCAGTTCTTC. Translated: CASSEREGEYNEQFF.

This clone was found many times. Other DNA sequences in the same sample also yield this CDR3. The CDR3 DNA reads TGTGCCAGCAGGCTCAGGGAGGGCACTGAAGCTTTCTTT. It encodes CASRLREGTEAFF. The gene calls are TRBV6-5 and TRBJ1-1, with TRBD1 as a possible D gene (5 bases). Germline CDR1 reads MNHEY; CDR2 reads SVGAGI. There are 13 residues in the CDR3. Trimming cost V 6 bases and J 4 bases, with 12 bases left between them.

The chain is built from TRBV19 and TRBJ1-1; possibly TRBD1 for D (6 bases). The V gene's germline CDR1 is LNHDA and CDR2 SQIVND (reference sequence). The CDR3 contains 15 residues. V lost 1 base and J 5 bases, leaving 14 bases between the germline ends. CDR3 residues: CASSIASQGRTEAFF. CDR3 nucleotide sequence: TGTGCCAGTAGTATAGCGTCTCAGGGGCGGACTGAAGCTTTCTTT. Together with reference TRBV19 and TRBJ1-1, the CDR3 gives the full variable domain: DGGITQSPKYLFRKEGQNVTLSCEQNLNHDAMYWYRQDPGQGLRLIYYSQIVNDFQKGDIAEGYSVSREKKESFPLTVTSAQKNPTAFYLCASSIASQGRTEAFFGQGTRLTVV.